The 22 T cell receptor beta chains in this list originate from one sample, sequenced in a study of shared clonotypes between healthy human individuals. CD45RO-negative cells were positively selected for CCR7, leaving out terminally differentiated effector memory CD45RA+ cells. The protocol was immunoSEQ multiplex PCR, while the TCRdb copy is restricted to in-frame clones and leaves out a portion. The sample lists about 1,900,000 clones, less than 95% seen once, with 1% to 1.5% in the top ten. The sequenced sample consisted of naive CD8+ T cells sorted from blood. The receptors derive from a man between 18 and 29 years old in good health.

The chain is built from TRBV14 and TRBJ1-2; D call uncertain. CDR1 is SGHDN and CDR2 is FVKESK in the germline V gene. CDR3 length: 15 residues. Trimming cost V 2 bases and J 5 bases, with 15 bases left between them. The CDR3 loop is CASSQKGISWYGYTF. Here the CDR3 DNA reads TGTGCCAGCAGCCAAAAGGGTATATCTTGGTATGGCTACACCTTC.

The chain links TRBV7-8 to TRBJ1-3, with D hard to call. The CDR3 contains 16 residues. The germline V gene encodes CDR1 SGHVS and CDR2 FQNEAQ. V lost 0 bases and J lost 0, with 9 bases in between. The CDR3 bases are TGTGCCAGCAGCTTAGCAAAATCAGACTCTGGAAACACCATATATTTT. The encoded protein is CASSLAKSDSGNTIYF. The full variable domain, in which reference TRBV7-8 and TRBJ1-3 provide the parts outside the CDR3, is GAGVSQSPRYKVAKRGQDVALRCDPISGHVSLFWYQQALGQGPEFLTYFQNEAQLDKSGLPSDRFFAERPEGSVSTLKIQRTQQEDSAVYLCASSLAKSDSGNTIYFGEGSWLTVV.

The rearrangement joins TRBV5-4 to TRBJ2-3; 14 bases agree with TRBD2. The CDR3 consists of 16 residues. The V and J ends lost 2 bases and 6 bases, in that order; junction bases with no gene match: 5. CDR1 is SGHNT, CDR2 YYREEE, per germline (reference sequence). CDR3 sequence reads: CASSLGLAGGVDTQYF. For the CDR3, the DNA is TGTGCCAGCAGCTTAGGACTAGCGGGGGGAGTGGATACGCAGTATTTT.

This chain joins TRBV27 and TRBJ2-3; D tentatively fits TRBD1 or TRBD2 (5 bases each). V was clipped by 6 bases and J by 2 bases, with 12 bases between them. Germline CDR1 and CDR2: MNHEY and SMNVEV (reference sequence). This CDR3 contains 14 residues. The CDR3 loop is CASSPGTDTDTQYF. DNA of the CDR3: TGTGCCAGCAGCCCCGGGACCGACACAGATACGCAGTATTTT.

The chain recombines TRBV19 with TRBJ1-1; 7 bases line up with TRBD1. Trimming took 6 bases from V and 4 from J; bases not matched to a gene: 20. Germline V lookup: CDR1 LNHDA, CDR2 SQIVND (reference sequence). CDR3 length: 18 residues. CDR3 sequence: CASSLHPRDSRTGTEAFF. The CDR3 region has the DNA TGTGCCAGTAGCCTCCATCCCCGGGACTCACGGACAGGCACTGAAGCTTTCTTT.

The chain combines TRBV6-8 with TRBJ2-1; D is perhaps TRBD2 (5 bases). The CDR3 totals 15 residues. Trimming stripped 5 bases from V and 4 bases from J, with 15 bases between. Germline V lookup: CDR1 MNHGY, CDR2 SAAAGT. CDR3 region: CASSQEDSSYNEQFF. The CDR3 DNA sequence: TGTGCCAGCAGTCAAGAGGACTCATCTTACAATGAGCAGTTCTTC.

The gene calls are TRBV7-9 and TRBJ2-1, with D possibly TRBD2 on 6 matching bases. Germline V gene data show CDR1 as SEHNR and CDR2 as FQNEAQ (reference sequence). This CDR3 region has 16 residues. V lost 5 bases and J 4 bases, leaving 18 bases between the germline ends. The CDR3 nucleotides read TGTGCCAGCAGCCCGGAGGAGGGGTCATCTTACAATGAGCAGTTCTTC. Translated: CASSPEEGSSYNEQFF.

On this clone: This specimen includes other DNA sequences encoding the same CDR3. This chain's CDR3 is CASSSPGQGAYEQYF. The CDR3 DNA is TGTGCCAGCAGCTCACCGGGACAGGGGGCCTACGAGCAGTACTTC. The genes are TRBV7-9 and TRBJ2-7, with TRBD1 identical over 11 bases. Germline V gene sequence: CDR1 SEHNR, CDR2 FQNEAQ (reference sequence). Losses at the gene ends were 4 bases for V and 2 bases for J; bases not matched to a gene: 4. The CDR3 is made up of 15 amino acids.

Details on this clone: The same CDR3 arises from other DNA sequences in this sample as well. The rearrangement uses TRBV27 and TRBJ2-7, with 11 bases matching TRBD1. This CDR3 has 14 amino acids. In germline, CDR1 is MNHEY, CDR2 SMNVEV (reference sequence). The V gene end was trimmed by 5 bases and the J gene end by 5 bases; junction bases not matched to a gene: 5. Here the CDR3 DNA reads TGTGCCAGCAGTCCCCGGACAGGGGGCGACGAGCAGTACTTC. It codes for CASSPRTGGDEQYF.

The rearrangement joins TRBV28 to TRBJ2-1; 11 bases agree with TRBD2. Germline lookup yields CDR1 MDHEN and CDR2 SYDVKM. The CDR3 totals 18 residues. The J segment lost 0 bases and the V segment lost 7 bases, leaving 11 bases of the junction unmatched. CDR3 sequence (DNA): TGTGCCAGCAATTATAGGGCTAGCGGGGGGTTCTCCTACAATGAGCAGTTCTTC. This codes for CASNYRASGGFSYNEQFF.

On this clone itself: Other DNA sequences of this sample code for an identical CDR3. The chain has TRBV9 and TRBJ2-1, with D possibly being TRBD2 (6 bases). This CDR3 has 15 residues. The germline CDR1 and CDR2 sequences are SGDLS and YYNGEE. Trimming took 1 base from V and 0 from J, leaving 8 bases between them. CDR3 in amino acids: CASSVSGLSYNEQFF. In nucleotides, the CDR3 is TGTGCCAGCAGCGTATCGGGACTCTCCTACAATGAGCAGTTCTTC. Filled out from reference TRBV9 and TRBJ2-1, the complete variable domain reads DSGVTQTPKHLITATGQRVTLRCSPRSGDLSVYWYQQSLDQGLQFLIQYYNGEERAKGNILERFSAQQFPDLHSELNLSSLELGDSALYFCASSVSGLSYNEQFFGPGTRLTVL.

CDR3 loop: CASRWTSSGRVEQFF. As DNA, the CDR3 is TGTGCCAGCAGATGGACTAGCTCGGGGCGTGTGGAGCAGTTCTTC. The genes are TRBV6-5 and TRBJ2-1, with 8 bases that match TRBD2. Germline values: CDR1 MNHEY, CDR2 SVGAGI. Unmatched junction bases numbered 14, after V lost 6 bases and J lost 10 bases. This CDR3 is built from 15 residues.

The chain joins TRBV29-1 to TRBJ1-2, with D perhaps matching TRBD1 (6 bases). V lost 1 base to trimming and J lost 12 bases, with 15 bases between them. The germline CDR1 and CDR2 sequences are SQVTM and ANQGSEA. The CDR3 is made up of 12 amino acids. The CDR3 DNA reads as TGCAGCGTTGAAGGGGGCCAGGGGAGGGACACCTTC. This gives the protein CSVEGGQGRDTF.

The chain uses TRBV5-6 and TRBJ1-3; no definite D call. The length of the CDR3 is 18 residues. The germline CDR1 and CDR2 sequences are SGHDT and YYEEEE. The V and J ends lost 4 bases and 0 bases respectively, with 20 bases between them. CDR3 residues: CASSLDPLGENSGNTIYF. The CDR3 DNA follows: TGTGCCAGCAGCCTCGACCCGCTCGGGGAGAACTCTGGAAACACCATATATTTT.

On this clone: Additional DNA sequences in this sample encode the identical CDR3. V usage is TRBV5-1 and J usage is TRBJ2-2, with TRBD1 identical over 7 bases. Germline values: CDR1 SGHRS, CDR2 YFSETQ. The CDR3 extends over 15 amino acids. Trimming cost V 2 bases and J 2 bases; bases outside gene matches: 3. CDR3 nucleotide sequence: TGCGCCAGCAGCTTCTGGGACAGCAACACCGGGGAGCTGTTTTTT. Translating gives CASSFWDSNTGELFF.

The chain couples TRBV5-1 to TRBJ2-5; possibly TRBD1 for D (5 bases). The CDR3 has 15 amino acids. Germline assignment: CDR1 SGHRS and CDR2 YFSETQ. The V end lost 4 bases, the J end lost 5 bases, and 18 bases lay between the germline ends. The chain's CDR3 is CASSPDKLGLETQYF. The CDR3 DNA sequence: TGCGCCAGCAGCCCGGACAAATTGGGCCTGGAGACCCAGTACTTC.

This clone was recorded only once. The identical CDR3 is also encoded by other nucleotide sequences in the sample. The chain combines TRBV27 with TRBJ2-7; D remains ambiguous. V lost 2 bases to trimming and J lost 2 bases, with 7 bases between them. The length of the CDR3 is 13 residues. Germline V lookup: CDR1 MNHEY, CDR2 SMNVEV (reference sequence). CDR3 region: CASSLSSTYEQYF. CDR3 DNA: TGTGCCAGCAGTTTAAGTAGCACCTACGAGCAGTACTTC.

The V call is TRBV29-1, the J call TRBJ2-5; D not certain. Trimming left V 2 bases short and J 4 bases short, with 14 bases between. The CDR3 length is 14 residues. From germline, CDR1 is SQVTM and CDR2 ANQGSEA. CDR3 sequence reads: CSVEWPLERETQYF. DNA for the CDR3: TGCAGCGTTGAATGGCCTCTTGAGAGAGAGACCCAGTACTTC.

V usage is TRBV28 and J usage is TRBJ1-2; D unresolved. The ends were cut back, 3 bases at V and 2 bases at J, with 10 bases in the middle. CDR3 length equals 14 residues. Germline V gene data show CDR1 as MDHEN and CDR2 as SYDVKM. The CDR3 sequence is CASSFRSRNYGYTF. CDR3 bases: TGTGCCAGCAGTTTCAGGTCGCGAAACTATGGCTACACCTTC.

This clone has just one count. The rearrangement joins TRBV4-1 to TRBJ2-5, with 7 bases that match TRBD1. V trimming: 1 base; J trimming: 5 bases; junction bases outside the gene matches: 7. The CDR3 is 15 residues long. From germline, CDR1 is MGHRA and CDR2 YSYEKL. The CDR3 DNA sequence: TGCGCCAGCAGCCAAGGAGTTTCAGGGGGTGAGACCCAGTACTTC. This translates into CASSQGVSGGETQYF.

The V call is TRBV27, the J call TRBJ1-4; 8 nucleotides align to TRBD1. This CDR3 is 14 amino acids long. Per the germline V gene, CDR1 is MNHEY and CDR2 is SMNVEV (reference sequence). V dropped 1 base and J dropped 8; count of bases not matched to a gene: 3. The CDR3: CASSLLSGGEKLFF. The CDR3 DNA follows: TGTGCCAGCAGTTTATTGTCAGGGGGCGAAAAACTGTTTTTT.

The chain's CDR3 is CATSTTSTYEQYF. The CDR3, as DNA: TGTGCCACATCAACGACATCTACCTACGAGCAGTACTTC. The V and J genes are TRBV11-2 and TRBJ2-7, with no clear D. Germline CDR1 reads SGHAT; CDR2 reads FQNNGV. The CDR3 contains 13 residues. V lost 10 bases, J lost 2 bases, and 15 bases lay in between.